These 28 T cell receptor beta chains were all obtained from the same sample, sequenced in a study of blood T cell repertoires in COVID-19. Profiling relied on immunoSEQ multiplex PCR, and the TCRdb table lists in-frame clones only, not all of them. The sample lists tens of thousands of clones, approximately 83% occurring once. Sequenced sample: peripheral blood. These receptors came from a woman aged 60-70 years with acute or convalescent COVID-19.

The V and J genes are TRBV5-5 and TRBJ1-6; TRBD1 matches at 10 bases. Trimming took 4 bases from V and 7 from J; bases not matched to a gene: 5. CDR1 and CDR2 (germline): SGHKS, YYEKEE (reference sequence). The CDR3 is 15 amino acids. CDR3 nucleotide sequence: TGTGCCAGCAGCCATGGACAGGGGGACAATTCACCCCTCCACTTT. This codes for CASSHGQGDNSPLHF.

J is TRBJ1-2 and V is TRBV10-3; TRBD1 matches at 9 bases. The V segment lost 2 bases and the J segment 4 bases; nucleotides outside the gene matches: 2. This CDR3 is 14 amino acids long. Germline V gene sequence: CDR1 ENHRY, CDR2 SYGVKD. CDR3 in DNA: TGTGCCATCAGTGAGACAGGGGGCGCCTATGGCTACACCTTC. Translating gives CAISETGGAYGYTF.

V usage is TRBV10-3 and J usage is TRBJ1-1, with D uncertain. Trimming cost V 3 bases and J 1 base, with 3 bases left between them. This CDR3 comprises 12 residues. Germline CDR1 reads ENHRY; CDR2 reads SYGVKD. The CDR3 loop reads CAISDSNTEAFF. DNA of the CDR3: TGTGCCATCAGTGACTCGAACACTGAAGCTTTCTTT.

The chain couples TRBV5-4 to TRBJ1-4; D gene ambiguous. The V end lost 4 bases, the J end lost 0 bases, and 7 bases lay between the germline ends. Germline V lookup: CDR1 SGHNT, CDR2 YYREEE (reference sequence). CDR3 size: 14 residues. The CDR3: CASSPGSTNEKLFF. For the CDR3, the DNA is TGTGCCAGCAGCCCCGGGTCAACTAATGAAAAACTGTTTTTT.

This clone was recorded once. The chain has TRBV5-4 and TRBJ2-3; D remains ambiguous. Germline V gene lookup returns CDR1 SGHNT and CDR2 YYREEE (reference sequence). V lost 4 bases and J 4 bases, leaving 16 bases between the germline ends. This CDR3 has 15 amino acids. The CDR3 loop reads CASSPNPLSADTQYF. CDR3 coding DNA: TGTGCCAGCAGCCCTAATCCATTGTCCGCAGATACGCAGTATTTT. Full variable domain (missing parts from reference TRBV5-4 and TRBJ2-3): ETGVTQSPTHLIKTRGQQVTLRCSSQSGHNTVSWYQQALGQGPQFIFQYYREEENGRGNFPPRFSGLQFPNYSSELNVNALELDDSALYLCASSPNPLSADTQYFGPGTRLTVL.

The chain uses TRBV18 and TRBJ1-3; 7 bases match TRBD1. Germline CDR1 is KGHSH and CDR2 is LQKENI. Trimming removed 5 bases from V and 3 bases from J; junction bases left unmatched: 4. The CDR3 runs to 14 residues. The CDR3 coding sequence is TGTGCCAGCTCAACAGGGGTCGGTGGAAACACCATATATTTT. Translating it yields CASSTGVGGNTIYF.

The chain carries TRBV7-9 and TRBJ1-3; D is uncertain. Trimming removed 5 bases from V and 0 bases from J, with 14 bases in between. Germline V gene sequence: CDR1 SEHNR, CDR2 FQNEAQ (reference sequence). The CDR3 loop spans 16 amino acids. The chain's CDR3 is CASSLTDISSGNTIYF. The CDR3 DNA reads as TGTGCCAGCAGCCTAACCGACATAAGCTCTGGAAACACCATATATTTT.

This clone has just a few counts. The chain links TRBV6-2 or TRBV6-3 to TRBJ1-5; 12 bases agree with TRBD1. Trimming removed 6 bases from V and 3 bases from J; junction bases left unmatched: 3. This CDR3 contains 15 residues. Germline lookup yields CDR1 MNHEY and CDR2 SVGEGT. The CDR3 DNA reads TGTGCCAGCAGCAAGGGACAGGGGGCCAATCAGCCCCAGCATTTT. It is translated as CASSKGQGANQPQHF.

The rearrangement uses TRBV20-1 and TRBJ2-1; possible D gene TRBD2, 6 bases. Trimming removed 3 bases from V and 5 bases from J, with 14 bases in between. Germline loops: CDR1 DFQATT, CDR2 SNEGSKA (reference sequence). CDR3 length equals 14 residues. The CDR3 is CSASKGLKNNEQFF. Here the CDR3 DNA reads TGCAGTGCTAGTAAGGGACTCAAGAACAATGAGCAGTTCTTC.

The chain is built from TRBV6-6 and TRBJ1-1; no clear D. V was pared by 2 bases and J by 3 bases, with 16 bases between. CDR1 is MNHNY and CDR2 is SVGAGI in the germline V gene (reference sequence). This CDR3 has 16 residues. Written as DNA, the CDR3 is TGTGCCAGCAGTTACCCTTTCCTATTTGGAGACACTGAAGCTTTCTTT. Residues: CASSYPFLFGDTEAFF.

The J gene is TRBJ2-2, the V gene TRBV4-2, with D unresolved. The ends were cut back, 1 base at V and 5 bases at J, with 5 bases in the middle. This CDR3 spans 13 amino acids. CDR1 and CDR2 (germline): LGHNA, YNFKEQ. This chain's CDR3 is CASSQVATGELFF. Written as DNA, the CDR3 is TGTGCCAGCAGCCAAGTAGCTACCGGGGAGCTGTTTTTT.

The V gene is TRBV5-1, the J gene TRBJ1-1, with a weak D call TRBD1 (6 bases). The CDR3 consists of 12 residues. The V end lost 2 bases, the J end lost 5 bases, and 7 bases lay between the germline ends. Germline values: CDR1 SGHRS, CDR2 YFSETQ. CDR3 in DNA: TGCGCCAGCAGCTTACAGGGAACTGAAGCTTTCTTT. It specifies CASSLQGTEAFF.

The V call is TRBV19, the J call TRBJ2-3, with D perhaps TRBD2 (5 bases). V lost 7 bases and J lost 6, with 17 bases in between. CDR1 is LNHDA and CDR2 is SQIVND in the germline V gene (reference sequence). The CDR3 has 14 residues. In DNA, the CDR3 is TGTGCCAGTAAGGTGGGTTTGGAGGCGGATACGCAGTATTTT. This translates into CASKVGLEADTQYF.

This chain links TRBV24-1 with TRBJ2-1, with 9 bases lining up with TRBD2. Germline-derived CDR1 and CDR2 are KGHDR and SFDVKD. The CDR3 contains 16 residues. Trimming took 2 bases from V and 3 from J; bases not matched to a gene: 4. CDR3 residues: CATSDSRAGGYNEQFF. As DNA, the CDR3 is TGTGCCACCAGTGATTCGAGAGCGGGGGGCTACAATGAGCAGTTCTTC.

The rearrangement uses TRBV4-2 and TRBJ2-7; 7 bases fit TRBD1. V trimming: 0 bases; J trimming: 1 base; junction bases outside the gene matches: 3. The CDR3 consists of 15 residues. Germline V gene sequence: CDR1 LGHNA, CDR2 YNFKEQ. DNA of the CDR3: TGTGCCAGCAGCCAAGATAGCAGGGGGTCCTACGAGCAGTACTTC. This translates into CASSQDSRGSYEQYF.

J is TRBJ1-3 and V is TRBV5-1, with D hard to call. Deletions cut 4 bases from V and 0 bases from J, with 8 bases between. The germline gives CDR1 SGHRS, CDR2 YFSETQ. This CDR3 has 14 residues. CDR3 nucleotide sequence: TGCGCCAGCAGCCTAGAGCCCTCTGGAAACACCATATATTTT. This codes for CASSLEPSGNTIYF. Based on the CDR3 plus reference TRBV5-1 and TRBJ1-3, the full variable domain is KAGVTQTPRYLIKTRGQQVTLSCSPISGHRSVSWYQQTPGQGLQFLFEYFSETQRNKGNFPGRFSGRQFSNSRSEMNVSTLELGDSALYLCASSLEPSGNTIYFGEGSWLTVV.

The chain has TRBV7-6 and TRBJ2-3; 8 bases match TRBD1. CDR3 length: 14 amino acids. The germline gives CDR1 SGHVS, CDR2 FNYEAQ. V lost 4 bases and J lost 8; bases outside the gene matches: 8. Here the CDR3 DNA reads TGTGCCAGCAGCTCACAGGGGGGTCAAGGTACGCAGTATTTT. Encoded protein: CASSSQGGQGTQYF.

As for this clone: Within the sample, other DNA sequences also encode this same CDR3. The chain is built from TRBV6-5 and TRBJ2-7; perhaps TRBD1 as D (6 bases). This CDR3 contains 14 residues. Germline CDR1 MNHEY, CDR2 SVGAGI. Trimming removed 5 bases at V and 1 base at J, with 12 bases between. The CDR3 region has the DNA TGTGCCAGCAGTACCGGGACATCATCCTACGAGCAGTACTTC. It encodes CASSTGTSSYEQYF.

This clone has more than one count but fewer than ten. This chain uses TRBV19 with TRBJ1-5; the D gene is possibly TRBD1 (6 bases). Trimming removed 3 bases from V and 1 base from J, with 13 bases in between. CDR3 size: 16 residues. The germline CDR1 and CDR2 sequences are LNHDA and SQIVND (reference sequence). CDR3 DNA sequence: TGTGCCAGTAGTATCATGCCAGGGGAAAGCAATCAGCCCCAGCATTTT. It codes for CASSIMPGESNQPQHF.

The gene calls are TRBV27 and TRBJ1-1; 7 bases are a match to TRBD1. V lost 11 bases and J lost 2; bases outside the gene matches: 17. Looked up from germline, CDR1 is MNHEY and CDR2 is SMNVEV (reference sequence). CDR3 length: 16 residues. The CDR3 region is CASTPTLTGVNTEAFF. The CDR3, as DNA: TGTGCCTCAACCCCCACCTTAACAGGGGTCAACACTGAAGCTTTCTTT.

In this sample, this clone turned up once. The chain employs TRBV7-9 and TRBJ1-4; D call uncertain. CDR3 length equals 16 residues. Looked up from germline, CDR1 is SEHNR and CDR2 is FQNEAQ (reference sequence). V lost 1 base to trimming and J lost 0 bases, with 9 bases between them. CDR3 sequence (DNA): TGTGCCAGCAGCTTAGGAGGCGGGGCAACTAATGAAAAACTGTTTTTT. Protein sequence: CASSLGGGATNEKLFF.

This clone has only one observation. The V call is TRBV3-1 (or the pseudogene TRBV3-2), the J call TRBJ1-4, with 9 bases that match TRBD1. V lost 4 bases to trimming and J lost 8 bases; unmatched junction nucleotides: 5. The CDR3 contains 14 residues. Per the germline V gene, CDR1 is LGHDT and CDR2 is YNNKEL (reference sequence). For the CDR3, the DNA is TGTGCCAGCAGCCCGGGACAGGGTGTCGAAAAACTGTTTTTT. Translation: CASSPGQGVEKLFF.

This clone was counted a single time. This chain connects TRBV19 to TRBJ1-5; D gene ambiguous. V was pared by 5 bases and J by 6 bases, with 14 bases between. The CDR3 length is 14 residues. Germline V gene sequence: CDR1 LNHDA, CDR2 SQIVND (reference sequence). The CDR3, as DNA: TGTGCCAGTAGTGAAACAGTAGGCCGTCAGCCCCAGCATTTT. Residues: CASSETVGRQPQHF.

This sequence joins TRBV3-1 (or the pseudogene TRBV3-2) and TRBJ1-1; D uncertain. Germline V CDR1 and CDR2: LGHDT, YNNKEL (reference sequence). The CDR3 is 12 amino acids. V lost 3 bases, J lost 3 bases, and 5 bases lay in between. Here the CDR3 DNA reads TGTGCCAGCAGCCATGGCTACACTGAAGCTTTCTTT. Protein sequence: CASSHGYTEAFF.

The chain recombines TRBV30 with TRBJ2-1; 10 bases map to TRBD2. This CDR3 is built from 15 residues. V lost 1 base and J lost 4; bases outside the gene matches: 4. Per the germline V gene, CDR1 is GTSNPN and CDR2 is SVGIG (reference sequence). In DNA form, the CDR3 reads TGTGCCTGGAGTGCTAGCGGGGGCCTTTACAATGAGCAGTTCTTC. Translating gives CAWSASGGLYNEQFF.

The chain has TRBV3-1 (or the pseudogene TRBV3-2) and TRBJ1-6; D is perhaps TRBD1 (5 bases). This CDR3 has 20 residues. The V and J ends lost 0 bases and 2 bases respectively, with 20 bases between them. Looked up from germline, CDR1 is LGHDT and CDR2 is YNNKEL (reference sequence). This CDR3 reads CASSQEPGYPITAYNSPLHF. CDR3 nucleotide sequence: TGTGCCAGCAGCCAAGAGCCAGGGTATCCAATAACGGCCTATAATTCACCCCTCCACTTT.

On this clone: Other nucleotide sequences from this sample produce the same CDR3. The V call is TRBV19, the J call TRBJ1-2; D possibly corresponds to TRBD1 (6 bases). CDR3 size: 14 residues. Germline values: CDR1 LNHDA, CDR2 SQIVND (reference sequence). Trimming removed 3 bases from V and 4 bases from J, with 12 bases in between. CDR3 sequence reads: CASSIGTGTYGYTF. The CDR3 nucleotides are TGTGCCAGTAGTATCGGTACAGGGACCTATGGCTACACCTTC.

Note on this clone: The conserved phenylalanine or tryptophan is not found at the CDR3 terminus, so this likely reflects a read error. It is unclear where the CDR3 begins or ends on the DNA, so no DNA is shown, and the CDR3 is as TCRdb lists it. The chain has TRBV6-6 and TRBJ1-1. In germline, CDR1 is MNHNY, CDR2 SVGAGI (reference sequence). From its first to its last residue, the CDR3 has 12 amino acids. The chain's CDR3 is CASSYSPLREGI.